This T cell receptor beta chain is from a study of beta chain features in type 1 diabetes. Notes on the study in general: Researchers cautioned that cDNA sequencing could over-represent cells with high TCR expression. Reduced insertions and increased deletions marked VDJ junctions in type 1 diabetes patients. Moderate but significant shortening of TCRB CDR3s was recorded in all four CD4+ subsets from Type 1 diabetes patients.

This CDR3 is 15 amino acids long. The germline gives CDR1 SGHRS, CDR2 YFSETQ. V lost 0 bases, J lost 8 bases, and 15 bases lay in between. All of the isolated RNA was reverse transcribed, so expressed TCRB transcripts were sequenced. Clones were read by immunoSEQ multiplex PCR, and TCRdb kept only the in-frame ones, dropping some. The data hold around 150,000 clones, with around 9.7% observed a single time. Worth noting for this clone: Its antigen is not known.

It was one heparinised blood draw, averaging around 100 mL, that each donor gave. Markers CD45RO/CCR7/CD25/CD127/CD95/CD27 served to sort CD4+ naive, central memory, regulatory and stem cell-like memory cells. Sequencing input: central memory CD4+ T cells from blood. This sequence was found in a woman aged 25-40 years with type 1 diabetes. This rearrangement joins TRBV5-1 to TRBJ2-1, with D possibly being TRBD2 (6 bases). The CDR3 DNA sequence: TGCGCCAGCAGCTTGGGGCAGCCGGGGGTCGATGAGCAGTTCTTC. It codes for CASSLGQPGVDEQFF.